The clone carrying this T cell receptor (beta chain) appeared a few times. The target antigen is unknown. Then a second PCR, running roughly 7 to 11 cycles, was carried out with a sample-barcoded 5' primer and a J-beta primer mix. Every sample gave at least 2.5 million paired-end reads containing CDR3. TCRdb called the 5' RACE reads again in MiXCR, with one record for every CDR3 protein. The sample includes over a million distinct CDR3 sequences, around 42% seen only once; the top ten take 6.5% to 10%. The sample belongs to a study of blood T cells in healthy people across ages. Trimming at V came to 5 bases and at J to 3 bases, leaving 9 bases not matched to a gene. This CDR3 has 15 amino acids. The study, taken as a whole, reports: Across the age range, TCR beta diversity per million T cells fell in a roughly linear way. The study regarded diversity estimates from one million T cells as underestimates.

Sequencing was performed on blood. This sequence joins TRBV12-3 or TRBV12-4 and TRBJ1-1, with 7 bases fitting TRBD1. The clonotype comes from a woman under 30 in good health. The CDR3 sequence: CASSRNRGRDTEAFF. The CDR3 DNA reads as TGTGCCAGCAGTCGCAACAGGGGTAGGGACACTGAAGCTTTCTTT.